The rows below give T cell receptor beta chains drawn from one sample of a study of metastatic and nonmetastatic thyroid tumors. TCRdb re-analyzed the PCR reads using MiXCR. The table has around 28,000 clones, roughly 13% seen once; the top ten hold approximately 4.9%. Sample: blood. These receptors were taken from a female donor with papillary thyroid cancer or a benign thyroid nodule (not recorded which). Some clones in this sample may be carry-over from other donors' samples. The CDR3 runs from the conserved cysteine through the conserved F or W. The D gene is left open where the match is weak. Not every row has a clone size; where given, it reads once, few, many or a size class.

J gene: TRBJ2-1; V gene: TRBV11-2; clone size: -; D gene: TRBD2; CDR3 DNA: TGTGCCAGCAGCTCACTAGCGGGAGAACTCAATGAGCAGTTCTTC; CDR3 protein: CASSSLAGELNEQFF
J gene: TRBJ2-2; V gene: TRBV6-4; clone size: medium-sized; D gene: -; CDR3 DNA: TGTGCCAGCAGCGGGACTAACACCGGGGAGCTGTTTTTT; CDR3 protein: CASSGTNTGELFF
J gene: TRBJ1-5; V gene: TRBV11-2; clone size: many; D gene: -; CDR3 DNA: TGTGCCAGCAGCTTAGTCCAGGGCCCAATATTGTGGCCCCAGCATTTT; CDR3 protein: CASSLVQGPILWPQHF
J gene: TRBJ2-2; V gene: TRBV5-6; clone size: many; D gene: TRBD2; CDR3 DNA: TGTGCCAGCAGGGCTTCTAGCGGGAGCCCCCCCGGGGAGCTGTTTTTT; CDR3 protein: CASRASSGSPPGELFF
J gene: TRBJ2-3; V gene: TRBV27; clone size: many; D gene: -; CDR3 DNA: TGTGCCAGCAGTTTAGCGGATAGCACAGATACGCAGTATTTT; CDR3 protein: CASSLADSTDTQYF
J gene: TRBJ2-7; V gene: TRBV11-2; clone size: once; D gene: TRBD1; CDR3 DNA: TGTGCCAGCAGACCGGGACAGGGACTCTACGAGCAGTACTTC; CDR3 protein: CASRPGQGLYEQYF
J gene: TRBJ2-5; V gene: TRBV6-1; clone size: many; D gene: -; CDR3 DNA: TGTGCCAGCAAATCAGGGGCGGGAGAGACCCAGTACTTC; CDR3 protein: CASKSGAGETQYF
J gene: TRBJ2-6; V gene: TRBV6-1; clone size: few; D gene: -; CDR3 DNA: TGTGCCAGCAGTGTCACGAGCTCTGGGTCCAACGTCCTGACTTTC; CDR3 protein: CASSVTSSGSNVLTF
J gene: TRBJ1-5; V gene: TRBV6-2/TRBV6-3; clone size: many; D gene: TRBD1; CDR3 DNA: TGTGCCGCCGGGACAGAGAGCAATCAGCCCCAGCATTTT; CDR3 protein: CAAGTESNQPQHF
J gene: TRBJ1-5; V gene: TRBV6-1; clone size: many; D gene: TRBD1; CDR3 DNA: TGTGCCAGCAGAGACAGGGAGGTTCAGCCCCAGCATTTT; CDR3 protein: CASRDREVQPQHF
J gene: TRBJ1-5; V gene: TRBV15; clone size: many; D gene: -; CDR3 DNA: TGTGCCACCAGCAGAACATGGGGATTAATCGATCAGCCCCAGCATTTT; CDR3 protein: CATSRTWGLIDQPQHF
J gene: TRBJ2-1; V gene: TRBV6-1; clone size: many; D gene: -; CDR3 DNA: TGTGCCAGCACCTCCCAGGCGGGGTACAATGAGCAGTTCTTC; CDR3 protein: CASTSQAGYNEQFF
J gene: TRBJ1-4; V gene: TRBV12-3/TRBV12-4; clone size: many; D gene: -; CDR3 DNA: TGTGCCAGCGCCCTCTCGGGACGGATTAATGAAAAACTGTTTTTT; CDR3 protein: CASALSGRINEKLFF
J gene: TRBJ1-1; V gene: TRBV27; clone size: many; D gene: -; CDR3 DNA: TGTGCCAGCAGCACCGGGACAATTGGTACTGAAGCTTTCTTT; CDR3 protein: CASSTGTIGTEAFF
J gene: TRBJ2-5; V gene: TRBV20-1; clone size: many; D gene: TRBD2; CDR3 DNA: TGCAGTGCTCGAACTAGCGGAAGTTTTGGGGAGACCCAGTACTTC; CDR3 protein: CSARTSGSFGETQYF
J gene: TRBJ1-1; V gene: TRBV5-1; clone size: many; D gene: -; CDR3 DNA: TGCGCCAGCAGCCCCCGGGGGGCGACTGAAGCTTTCTTT; CDR3 protein: CASSPRGATEAFF
J gene: TRBJ2-7; V gene: TRBV6-1; clone size: medium-sized; D gene: TRBD2; CDR3 DNA: TGTGCCAGCAGTTTGACTAGCGGGGAAAACCACGAGCAGTACTTC; CDR3 protein: CASSLTSGENHEQYF
J gene: TRBJ1-2; V gene: TRBV30; clone size: many; D gene: -; CDR3 DNA: TGTGCCTGGAGGGACTCTGGCTACACCTTC; CDR3 protein: CAWRDSGYTF
J gene: TRBJ2-1; V gene: TRBV6-1; clone size: many; D gene: -; CDR3 DNA: TGTGCCAGCAGCTGGGAATCTGTCAATGAGCAGTTCTTC; CDR3 protein: CASSWESVNEQFF
J gene: TRBJ1-6; V gene: TRBV11-2; clone size: few; D gene: -; CDR3 DNA: TGTGCCAGCAGCTTAGAAATTTCACCCCTCCACTTT; CDR3 protein: CASSLEISPLHF
J gene: TRBJ1-2; V gene: TRBV19; clone size: medium-sized; D gene: -; CDR3 DNA: TGTGCCAGTAGTATAGGACCAACAGAGCGGTTCAGCCGGAGCGGCTACACCTTC; CDR3 protein: CASSIGPTERFSRSGYTF
J gene: TRBJ1-2; V gene: TRBV6-1; clone size: -; D gene: -; CDR3 DNA: TGTGCCAGCAGTGAAGGTACACAGGGTATCTATGGCTACACCTTC; CDR3 protein: CASSEGTQGIYGYTF
J gene: TRBJ2-3; V gene: TRBV7-3; clone size: -; D gene: -; CDR3 DNA: TGTGCCAGCAGCTTAACTAGCGCAGATACGCAGTATTTT; CDR3 protein: CASSLTSADTQYF
J gene: TRBJ1-1; V gene: TRBV6-5; clone size: many; D gene: -; CDR3 DNA: TGTGCCAGCAGTTACTCTGGAGGGGACACTGAAGCTTTCTTT; CDR3 protein: CASSYSGGDTEAFF
J gene: TRBJ1-1; V gene: TRBV19; clone size: many; D gene: -; CDR3 DNA: TGTGCCAGTAGTCAGGGTTTGGTCACTGAAGCTTTCTTT; CDR3 protein: CASSQGLVTEAFF
J gene: TRBJ2-7; V gene: TRBV7-9; clone size: many; D gene: TRBD1; CDR3 DNA: TGTGCCAGCAGTTGGGGACAGAGCTCCTACGAGCAGTACTTC; CDR3 protein: CASSWGQSSYEQYF
J gene: TRBJ1-1; V gene: TRBV19; clone size: many; D gene: -; CDR3 DNA: TGTGCCAGTTTTAGGGGCCGAGACACTCTGACTGAAGCTTTCTTT; CDR3 protein: CASFRGRDTLTEAFF
J gene: TRBJ1-4; V gene: TRBV20-1; clone size: many; D gene: -; CDR3 DNA: TGCAGTGCTAGAGAGGGTGAAAAACTGTTTTTT; CDR3 protein: CSAREGEKLFF
J gene: TRBJ1-1; V gene: TRBV12-3/TRBV12-4; clone size: -; D gene: -; CDR3 DNA: TGTGCCAGCAGTCCATGTGTGGGGGGTACGGGTGAGGCTTTCTTT; CDR3 protein: CASSPCVGGTGEAFF
J gene: TRBJ1-6; V gene: TRBV14; clone size: many; D gene: TRBD1; CDR3 DNA: TGTGCCAGCAGCCCCGGGACAGGATACGGCACCTATAATTCACCCCTCCACTTT; CDR3 protein: CASSPGTGYGTYNSPLHF
J gene: TRBJ1-1; V gene: TRBV12-5; clone size: many; D gene: -; CDR3 DNA: TGTGCTAGTGGTTTGTCATCCCAGGGGATCGGGACTGAAGCTTTCTTT; CDR3 protein: CASGLSSQGIGTEAFF
J gene: TRBJ2-2; V gene: TRBV6-1; clone size: few; D gene: -; CDR3 DNA: TGTGCCAGCAGTGCGATGGGGACCGGGGAGCGATTTTTT; CDR3 protein: CASSAMGTGERFF
J gene: TRBJ2-2; V gene: TRBV9; clone size: -; D gene: TRBD2; CDR3 DNA: TGTGTCAGCAGCGTAGATGGGACTACTGATCTTGGGCTGTTTTTT; CDR3 protein: CVSSVDGTTDLGLFF
J gene: TRBJ1-1; V gene: TRBV27; clone size: many; D gene: -; CDR3 DNA: TGTGCCAGCAGTTTATTCGAGGGGAACACTGAAGCTTTCTTT; CDR3 protein: CASSLFEGNTEAFF
J gene: TRBJ2-3; V gene: TRBV20-1; clone size: many; D gene: -; CDR3 DNA: TGCAGTGCCCCCGTGGGGGGAAGCACAGATACGCAGTATTTT; CDR3 protein: CSAPVGGSTDTQYF
J gene: TRBJ2-7; V gene: TRBV19; clone size: many; D gene: TRBD2; CDR3 DNA: TGTGCCAGTACCCTTGGAGCGGGAGTCCCCTCCGAGCAGTACTTC; CDR3 protein: CASTLGAGVPSEQYF
J gene: TRBJ2-5; V gene: TRBV20-1; clone size: many; D gene: -; CDR3 DNA: TGCAGTGCTAGACCCTTCACCGGGACTGTCAATTGGGGAGAGACCCAGTGCTTC; CDR3 protein: CSARPFTGTVNWGETQCF
J gene: TRBJ2-7; V gene: TRBV6-1; clone size: medium-sized; D gene: TRBD2; CDR3 DNA: TGTGCCAGCAGTGAAGAGCTAGCGGGAGGGTACGAGCAGTACTTC; CDR3 protein: CASSEELAGGYEQYF
J gene: TRBJ1-2; V gene: TRBV7-9; clone size: -; D gene: -; CDR3 DNA: TGTGCCAGCAGCTTATCGGGATCGGGGGATGGCTACACCTTC; CDR3 protein: CASSLSGSGDGYTF
J gene: TRBJ1-6; V gene: TRBV7-9; clone size: once; D gene: -; CDR3 DNA: TGTGCCAGCAGCTTGGTTAATTCACCCCTCCACTTT; CDR3 protein: CASSLVNSPLHF
J gene: TRBJ1-6; V gene: TRBV6-1; clone size: many; D gene: TRBD1; CDR3 DNA: TGTGCCAGCAGTAGGGACAGTTACTCCTATAATTCACCCCTCCACTTT; CDR3 protein: CASSRDSYSYNSPLHF
J gene: TRBJ2-7; V gene: TRBV5-1; clone size: medium-sized; D gene: -; CDR3 DNA: TGCGCCAGCAGCTTGAAGTTCTCCTACGAGCAGTACTTC; CDR3 protein: CASSLKFSYEQYF
J gene: TRBJ1-5; V gene: TRBV30; clone size: many; D gene: TRBD1; CDR3 DNA: TGTGCCTGGAGCGCGGACAGGGTGGATCAGCCCCAGCATTTT; CDR3 protein: CAWSADRVDQPQHF
J gene: TRBJ1-2; V gene: TRBV4-1; clone size: many; D gene: TRBD1; CDR3 DNA: TGCGCCAGCAGCCAAGATACGCAGGGGGGAGGCTACACCTTC; CDR3 protein: CASSQDTQGGGYTF
J gene: TRBJ2-2; V gene: TRBV4-1; clone size: medium-sized; D gene: TRBD2; CDR3 DNA: TGCGCCAGCAGCCATACCGGGGGGACCGGGGAGCTGTTTTTT; CDR3 protein: CASSHTGGTGELFF
J gene: TRBJ2-7; V gene: TRBV19; clone size: -; D gene: -; CDR3 DNA: TGTGCCAGTAGCCTTTCGGGATTGGGTTCCTACGAGCAGTACTTC; CDR3 protein: CASSLSGLGSYEQYF
J gene: TRBJ1-2; V gene: TRBV3-1; clone size: many; D gene: -; CDR3 DNA: TGTGCCAGCGCGAGGGGTGTAAGTGGCTACACCTTC; CDR3 protein: CASARGVSGYTF
J gene: TRBJ2-5; V gene: TRBV20-1; clone size: many; D gene: -; CDR3 DNA: TGCAGTGCGGTTGACGGGACTCAAGAGACCCAGTACTTC; CDR3 protein: CSAVDGTQETQYF
J gene: TRBJ1-1; V gene: TRBV15; clone size: -; D gene: -; CDR3 DNA: TGTGCCACCATCAGGGATGGAATCACTGAAGCTTTCTTT; CDR3 protein: CATIRDGITEAFF
J gene: TRBJ1-4; V gene: TRBV12-3/TRBV12-4; clone size: many; D gene: TRBD1; CDR3 DNA: TGTGCCAGCAGTCCACGGACAGGGAATGAAAAACTGTTTTTT; CDR3 protein: CASSPRTGNEKLFF
J gene: TRBJ1-1; V gene: TRBV30; clone size: -; D gene: -; CDR3 DNA: TGTGCCTGGAGTAGGTTGGGATTCGGTGAAGCTTTCTTT; CDR3 protein: CAWSRLGFGEAFF
J gene: TRBJ1-2; V gene: TRBV4-3; clone size: many; D gene: TRBD1; CDR3 DNA: TGCGCCAGCAGCCAAGACCCTTTAGGGACAGGGATCTATGGCTACACCTTC; CDR3 protein: CASSQDPLGTGIYGYTF
J gene: TRBJ2-7; V gene: TRBV20-1; clone size: -; D gene: -; CDR3 DNA: TGCAGCGCTTGGACCCCCACGGCCCACGAGCAGTACTTC; CDR3 protein: CSAWTPTAHEQYF
J gene: TRBJ1-1; V gene: TRBV11-2; clone size: many; D gene: -; CDR3 DNA: TGTGCCAGCAGCTTTAACGACCGCCACAACACTGAAGCTTTCTTT; CDR3 protein: CASSFNDRHNTEAFF
J gene: TRBJ2-7; V gene: TRBV11-2; clone size: many; D gene: TRBD2; CDR3 DNA: TGTGCCAGCAGCTCGCGTCGGGGACTAGCGGGAGGGTGGGACTACGAGCAGCACTTC; CDR3 protein: CASSSRRGLAGGWDYEQHF